This T cell receptor beta chain was observed in a study of OX40 agonist ivuxolimab in advanced cancers. Overall study context: Therapy given before enrollment (anti-PD-1, anti-PD-L1 or anti-CTLA-4) was allowed, and over 35% had some. The study's findings and limits: Fewer expanded clones were found on average in CD4+ than in CD8+ T cells. Both blood CD4+ and CD8+ T cells showed clonal growth by week 6 at 0.1 to 3.0 mg/kg.

Patients with autoimmune history or systemic immunosuppression were excluded. The CDR3 loop spans 13 amino acids. V was cut by 0 bases and J by 4 bases, with 4 bases left in between. The V gene's germline CDR1 is MNHNY and CDR2 SVGAGI (reference sequence). Repertoires were generated with immunoSEQ multiplex PCR, while TCRdb's copy carries only in-frame clones and drops some. The data show approximately 110,000 clones, 92% seen once. Of note for this clone: As yet, its antigen is unknown.

This chain uses TRBV6-6 with TRBJ1-5; no reliable D call. The source is an adult with an advanced solid tumor such as melanoma, head and neck, liver or kidney cancer. Here the sequenced sample was CD4+ or CD8+ T cells sorted from blood, taken in a trial of the OX40 agonist ivuxolimab. CDR3 nucleotides: TGTGCCAGCAGTTACTCCTATAATCAGCCCCAGCATTTT. It is translated as CASSYSYNQPQHF.